A selection of T cell receptor beta chains follows, all from one sample in a study of shared clonotypes between healthy human individuals. This table comes from immunoSEQ multiplex PCR, and its TCRdb copy is limited to in-frame clones, with some not included. The sample gives a few million clones, about 92% of which show up once; over 0.12% is in the top ten. Specimen: naive CD4+ T cells sorted from blood. All receptors derive from a man younger than 35 in good health. Each CDR3 is given with its conserved first and last residue. The D gene is left open where the match is weak. Expanded clones get a size class; other rows say once, few or many, or leave the size out.

cdr3_nt: TGCGCCAGCATCCGTGGGGGGGAAGCCCAAGAGACCCAGTACTTC; cdr3_aa: CASIRGGEAQETQYF; j_call: TRBJ2-5; v_call: TRBV5-1; clone_size: NA; d_call: TRBD2
cdr3_nt: TGTGCCAGCAGCTTGTATCCGGGGCAGCACACCGGGGAGCTGTTTTTT; cdr3_aa: CASSLYPGQHTGELFF; j_call: TRBJ2-2; v_call: TRBV5-8; clone_size: NA; d_call: NA
cdr3_nt: TGTGCCAGCAGCGAACTAGCGGGGGGATTTTACAATGAGCAGTTCTTC; cdr3_aa: CASSELAGGFYNEQFF; j_call: TRBJ2-1; v_call: TRBV9; clone_size: NA; d_call: TRBD2
cdr3_nt: TGTGCCATCAGTGCGGCTAGCGAAGGGCAAGAGACCCAGTACTTC; cdr3_aa: CAISAASEGQETQYF; j_call: TRBJ2-5; v_call: TRBV10-3; clone_size: NA; d_call: NA
cdr3_nt: TGTGCCAGCAGATCGACAGGGGTTCTTGAGACCCAGTACTTC; cdr3_aa: CASRSTGVLETQYF; j_call: TRBJ2-5; v_call: TRBV27; clone_size: NA; d_call: TRBD1
cdr3_nt: TGTGCCAGCAGCTTAATGGAACAGGGCACGCAGTATTTT; cdr3_aa: CASSLMEQGTQYF; j_call: TRBJ2-3; v_call: TRBV7-9; clone_size: NA; d_call: NA
cdr3_nt: TGTGCCAGCAGCTTGCTCCCGGCTAAGAATTCACCCCTCCACTTT; cdr3_aa: CASSLLPAKNSPLHF; j_call: TRBJ1-6; v_call: TRBV5-4; clone_size: few; d_call: NA
cdr3_nt: TGTGCCAGCAGCGTAGAAGGAGCGGGGGGGCTTTTGGAGACCCAGTACTTC; cdr3_aa: CASSVEGAGGLLETQYF; j_call: TRBJ2-5; v_call: TRBV9; clone_size: NA; d_call: TRBD2
cdr3_nt: TGTGCCAGCACCCTCGGTTGGCAGGCTAATTCACCCCTCCACTTT; cdr3_aa: CASTLGWQANSPLHF; j_call: TRBJ1-6; v_call: TRBV27; clone_size: once; d_call: NA
cdr3_nt: TGTGCCTGGGGTCTGGGGGGTCCGGAAGACACCATATATTTT; cdr3_aa: CAWGLGGPEDTIYF; j_call: TRBJ1-3; v_call: TRBV30; clone_size: NA; d_call: NA
cdr3_nt: TGTGCCAGCCGGGACAGGATCAGAAAAGCTTTCTTT; cdr3_aa: CASRDRIRKAFF; j_call: TRBJ1-1; v_call: TRBV27; clone_size: NA; d_call: TRBD1
cdr3_nt: TGTGCCAGCAGCTTATTCTCAACCGGGACAGACTCCCTCGAGCAGTACTTC; cdr3_aa: CASSLFSTGTDSLEQYF; j_call: TRBJ2-7; v_call: TRBV5-6; clone_size: NA; d_call: TRBD1
cdr3_nt: TGTGCCAGCTCACCGGGTGCGGGGGCTTACAATGAGCAGTTCTTC; cdr3_aa: CASSPGAGAYNEQFF; j_call: TRBJ2-1; v_call: TRBV18; clone_size: NA; d_call: NA
cdr3_nt: TGTGCCAGCAGAGCGGGACAGGGCTACGAGCAGTACTTC; cdr3_aa: CASRAGQGYEQYF; j_call: TRBJ2-7; v_call: TRBV6-6; clone_size: NA; d_call: TRBD1
cdr3_nt: TGTGCCAGCAGCCCGATCGGTCGTCCCTACGAGCAGTACTTC; cdr3_aa: CASSPIGRPYEQYF; j_call: TRBJ2-7; v_call: TRBV11-3; clone_size: NA; d_call: NA
cdr3_nt: TGTGCCAGCAGCCCCCGGGCCACCATATATTTT; cdr3_aa: CASSPRATIYF; j_call: TRBJ1-3; v_call: TRBV7-2; clone_size: NA; d_call: NA
cdr3_nt: TGTGCCAGCAGCTTCAGGCAGGGGAGCTATGGCTACACCTTC; cdr3_aa: CASSFRQGSYGYTF; j_call: TRBJ1-2; v_call: TRBV7-2; clone_size: NA; d_call: NA
cdr3_nt: TGTGCCAGCAGTCCCCGGACCGCGAACACCGGGGAGCTGTTTTTT; cdr3_aa: CASSPRTANTGELFF; j_call: TRBJ2-2; v_call: TRBV6-1; clone_size: NA; d_call: NA
cdr3_nt: TGTGCCAGCAGCTTAGCCCCACCGGGGGACTATGGCTACACCTTC; cdr3_aa: CASSLAPPGDYGYTF; j_call: TRBJ1-2; v_call: TRBV7-9; clone_size: NA; d_call: NA
cdr3_nt: TGTGCCAGCAGCTACGGACAGGGAGGTGAAAAACTGTTTTTT; cdr3_aa: CASSYGQGGEKLFF; j_call: TRBJ1-4; v_call: TRBV6-1; clone_size: few; d_call: TRBD1
cdr3_nt: TGTGCCAGCAGTGAAGCCGACAGGGGTTCTGGGCAGCCCCAGCATTTT; cdr3_aa: CASSEADRGSGQPQHF; j_call: TRBJ1-5; v_call: TRBV2; clone_size: NA; d_call: TRBD1
cdr3_nt: TGTGCCAGTAGGGGGGCCGGGCGCACTGAAGCTTTCTTT; cdr3_aa: CASRGAGRTEAFF; j_call: TRBJ1-1; v_call: TRBV19; clone_size: NA; d_call: NA
cdr3_nt: TGTGCCAGCAGAGCATCTCCGTACGAGCAGTACTTC; cdr3_aa: CASRASPYEQYF; j_call: TRBJ2-7; v_call: TRBV28; clone_size: NA; d_call: NA
cdr3_nt: TGTGCCAGCAGTGTCCAGGACAGAACACTAAGGCAGTACTTC; cdr3_aa: CASSVQDRTLRQYF; j_call: TRBJ2-7; v_call: TRBV2; clone_size: NA; d_call: NA
cdr3_nt: TGTGCCAGCAGCTCGGGACAGGGTGGAAATGAGCAGTTCTTC; cdr3_aa: CASSSGQGGNEQFF; j_call: TRBJ2-1; v_call: TRBV11-2; clone_size: NA; d_call: TRBD1
cdr3_nt: TGTGCCAGTAAGGCAGGGGGCACTAACTATGGCTACACCTTC; cdr3_aa: CASKAGGTNYGYTF; j_call: TRBJ1-2; v_call: TRBV19; clone_size: NA; d_call: TRBD1
cdr3_nt: TGTGCCAGCAGCGCGGACAGGGAAAGCTCCTACGAGCAGTACTTC; cdr3_aa: CASSADRESSYEQYF; j_call: TRBJ2-7; v_call: TRBV7-9; clone_size: NA; d_call: TRBD1
cdr3_nt: TGCGCCAGCAGTGAGTCCTCTTTAAGGGAAAAGCAGTTCTTC; cdr3_aa: CASSESSLREKQFF; j_call: TRBJ2-1; v_call: TRBV10-1; clone_size: NA; d_call: NA
cdr3_nt: TGTGCCAGCAGCTTAGGAGGGACTAGCGGTTACAATGAGCAGTTCTTC; cdr3_aa: CASSLGGTSGYNEQFF; j_call: TRBJ2-1; v_call: TRBV7-2; clone_size: once; d_call: TRBD2
cdr3_nt: TGTGCCAGCTCACCAGTTGACGGGAGCTCCTATAATTCACCCCTCCACTTT; cdr3_aa: CASSPVDGSSYNSPLHF; j_call: TRBJ1-6; v_call: TRBV18; clone_size: NA; d_call: NA
cdr3_nt: TGCAGCGTTCGAGCAGGGTATGGCTACACCTTC; cdr3_aa: CSVRAGYGYTF; j_call: TRBJ1-2; v_call: TRBV29-1; clone_size: NA; d_call: NA
cdr3_nt: TGTGCCAGCACTCCGTTCAGGGGGATGGCTGAAGCTTTCTTT; cdr3_aa: CASTPFRGMAEAFF; j_call: TRBJ1-1; v_call: TRBV2; clone_size: NA; d_call: TRBD1
cdr3_nt: TGTGCCAGCAGCCACCAACAGGGGTCCTATAATTCACCCCTCCACTTT; cdr3_aa: CASSHQQGSYNSPLHF; j_call: TRBJ1-6; v_call: TRBV14; clone_size: NA; d_call: TRBD1
cdr3_nt: TGCGCCAGCAGACGCGTAACCTACAATGAGCAGTTCTTC; cdr3_aa: CASRRVTYNEQFF; j_call: TRBJ2-1; v_call: TRBV5-1; clone_size: NA; d_call: NA
cdr3_nt: TGTGCCAGCTCACCTCTCGGGGGGCAGGAGACCCAGTACTTC; cdr3_aa: CASSPLGGQETQYF; j_call: TRBJ2-5; v_call: TRBV18; clone_size: NA; d_call: NA
cdr3_nt: TGTGCCAGCAGCTTAGGCACTAGCGGGAGTTATACGCAGTATTTT; cdr3_aa: CASSLGTSGSYTQYF; j_call: TRBJ2-3; v_call: TRBV7-2; clone_size: NA; d_call: TRBD2
cdr3_nt: TGTGCCAGCAGCCAAGATCACCTTCTCTACAATGAGCAGTTCTTC; cdr3_aa: CASSQDHLLYNEQFF; j_call: TRBJ2-1; v_call: TRBV14; clone_size: NA; d_call: NA
cdr3_nt: TGTGCTAGCAGCTTAGGGCAGGGGTCTAAGGAGACCCAGTACTTC; cdr3_aa: CASSLGQGSKETQYF; j_call: TRBJ2-5; v_call: TRBV7-7; clone_size: NA; d_call: NA
cdr3_nt: TGCGCCAGCACTGTCGCCCCAAACCGAGAGACCCAGTACTTC; cdr3_aa: CASTVAPNRETQYF; j_call: TRBJ2-5; v_call: TRBV10-2; clone_size: NA; d_call: NA
cdr3_nt: TGCAGCGTTAGGGTAGCGGCTCGTACAGGTTACAATGAGCAGTTCTTC; cdr3_aa: CSVRVAARTGYNEQFF; j_call: TRBJ2-1; v_call: TRBV29-1; clone_size: NA; d_call: NA
cdr3_nt: TGTGCTAGTGGTTTGGGACTAGCGGGAACTCACTCTGGGGCCAACGTCCTGACTTTC; cdr3_aa: CASGLGLAGTHSGANVLTF; j_call: TRBJ2-6; v_call: TRBV12-5; clone_size: NA; d_call: TRBD2
cdr3_nt: TGTGCCAGCAGGGCCCTCGGGAGGATCTCCTACGAGCAGTACTTC; cdr3_aa: CASRALGRISYEQYF; j_call: TRBJ2-7; v_call: TRBV6-5; clone_size: NA; d_call: TRBD2
cdr3_nt: TGTGCCAGCAGCAGACGGGACTCTGGAAACACCATATATTTT; cdr3_aa: CASSRRDSGNTIYF; j_call: TRBJ1-3; v_call: TRBV7-9; clone_size: NA; d_call: NA
cdr3_nt: TGTGCCAGCAGCAAGGACAGGGGCGCCGTTGGCTACACCTTC; cdr3_aa: CASSKDRGAVGYTF; j_call: TRBJ1-2; v_call: TRBV11-2; clone_size: NA; d_call: TRBD1
cdr3_nt: TGTGCCAGCAGCTTTAACGGGGGGGAACGGGAGACCCAGTACTTC; cdr3_aa: CASSFNGGERETQYF; j_call: TRBJ2-5; v_call: TRBV7-2; clone_size: NA; d_call: TRBD2
cdr3_nt: TGTGCCAGCAGTTCCGCACAGGGGCTTCCCAGCTTTCCCTATAATTCACCCCTCCACTTT; cdr3_aa: CASSSAQGLPSFPYNSPLHF; j_call: TRBJ1-6; v_call: TRBV28; clone_size: NA; d_call: TRBD1
cdr3_nt: TGTGCCAGCAGCCCCCGGACCGGGAGTGCCGGGGAGCTGTTTTTT; cdr3_aa: CASSPRTGSAGELFF; j_call: TRBJ2-2; v_call: TRBV9; clone_size: NA; d_call: NA
cdr3_nt: TGTGCCAGCAGCCCATCCGGGACACAGAATCAGCCCCAGCATTTT; cdr3_aa: CASSPSGTQNQPQHF; j_call: TRBJ1-5; v_call: TRBV27; clone_size: NA; d_call: NA